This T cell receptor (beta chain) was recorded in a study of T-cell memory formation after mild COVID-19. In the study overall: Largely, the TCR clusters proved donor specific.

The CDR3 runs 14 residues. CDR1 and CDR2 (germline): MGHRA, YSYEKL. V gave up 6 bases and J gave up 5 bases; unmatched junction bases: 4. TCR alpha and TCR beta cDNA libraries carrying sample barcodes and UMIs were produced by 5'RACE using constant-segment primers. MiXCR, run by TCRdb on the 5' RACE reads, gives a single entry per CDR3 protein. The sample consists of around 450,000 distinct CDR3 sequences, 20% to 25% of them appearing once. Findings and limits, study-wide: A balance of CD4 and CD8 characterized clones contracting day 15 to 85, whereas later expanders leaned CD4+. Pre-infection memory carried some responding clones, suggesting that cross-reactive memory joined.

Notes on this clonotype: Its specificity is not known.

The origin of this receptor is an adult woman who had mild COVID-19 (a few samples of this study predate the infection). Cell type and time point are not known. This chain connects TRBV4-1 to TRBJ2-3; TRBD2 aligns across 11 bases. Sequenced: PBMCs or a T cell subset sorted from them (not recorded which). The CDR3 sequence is CASRLAGGEDTQYF. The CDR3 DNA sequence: TGCGCCAGCAGGCTAGCGGGGGGAGAAGATACGCAGTATTTT.